The present T cell receptor (beta chain) was sequenced within a study of blood T cell repertoires in COVID-19. For the study at large: Samples taken during acute and convalescent COVID-19 were collected in the United States, Italy and Spain. Sources were T cells, B-cell-depleted T cells, or PBMCs; the material itself was cDNA or gDNA.

Under the authors' procedure: Amplification of reference gene primers was used by the study to estimate nucleated cell counts. The repertoire was sequenced with immunoSEQ multiplex PCR; TCRdb's copy has only in-frame clones and lacks some. Clone size and V and J calls were adopted from that table, with D and trimming inferred from the DNA. The sample lists fewer than 200,000 clones; 80% were seen once. The CDR3 has 12 amino acids. J lost 7 bases, V lost 11 bases, and 9 bases had no gene match. CDR1 and CDR2 from the germline V gene are MDHEN and SYDVKM. The sample comprised peripheral blood. The chain combines TRBV28 with TRBJ1-2; 8 bases map to TRBD1. This clonotype originated in a man aged 55 to 70 with acute or convalescent COVID-19. The CDR3 sequence: CAHSRGPGGYTF. The CDR3 nucleotides are TGTGCCCACTCCAGGGGGCCAGGTGGCTACACCTTC.